The 18 T cell receptor beta chains below come from one sample, sequenced in a study of T cell responses to AZD1222 COVID-19 vaccine. Profiled with immunoSEQ multiplex PCR; TCRdb holds only in-frame clones, not every one. The sample lists over 150,000 clones, 80% to 90% occurring once. The sample here was peripheral blood, taken on day 0 of AZD1222 vaccination. The receptor set was obtained from an adult in good health.

CDR3 bases: TGTGCCAGTAGTATCGGGCAGGGAATTAATGAAAAACTGTTTTTT. Protein product: CASSIGQGINEKLFF. The rearrangement uses TRBV19 and TRBJ1-4, with a tentative D call TRBD1 (5 bases). The CDR3 totals 15 residues. The V end was cut by 3 bases, the J end by 4 bases, with 12 bases between. CDR1 and CDR2 from the germline V gene are LNHDA and SQIVND (reference sequence).

The chain has TRBV9 and TRBJ2-3, with 10 nucleotides matching TRBD2. After removal of 0 bases from V and 3 bases from J, the junction contained 16 bases not matched to a gene. Germline CDR1 and CDR2: SGDLS and YYNGEE. The CDR3 contains 20 residues. CDR3 sequence: CASSVGPSGGPDGRTDTQYF. The CDR3 coding sequence is TGTGCCAGCAGCGTAGGTCCTAGCGGGGGACCCGATGGTAGGACAGATACGCAGTATTTT. Drawing the rest from reference TRBV9 and TRBJ2-3, the complete variable domain is DSGVTQTPKHLITATGQRVTLRCSPRSGDLSVYWYQQSLDQGLQFLIQYYNGEERAKGNILERFSAQQFPDLHSELNLSSLELGDSALYFCASSVGPSGGPDGRTDTQYFGPGTRLTVL.

The rearrangement uses TRBV6-5 and TRBJ2-7; TRBD2 might be the D (6 bases). With 6 bases removed from V and 0 bases from J, the gap between germline ends came to 12 bases. CDR3 length equals 14 residues. Germline values: CDR1 MNHEY, CDR2 SVGAGI. The CDR3 sequence is CASRDYQSSYEQYV. Written as DNA, the CDR3 is TGTGCCAGCAGGGACTACCAAAGCTCCTACGAGCAGTACGTC.

The V gene is TRBV9, the J gene TRBJ2-7; 7 bases line up with TRBD2. The CDR3 runs 14 residues. Per the germline V gene, CDR1 is SGDLS and CDR2 is YYNGEE. Trimming took 0 bases from V and 4 from J; bases not matched to a gene: 4. DNA of the CDR3: TGTGCCAGCAGCGTAGCGGGGGGTCGGTACGAGCAGTACTTC. The encoded protein is CASSVAGGRYEQYF. The complete variable domain, with remaining parts taken from reference TRBV9 and TRBJ2-7, reads DSGVTQTPKHLITATGQRVTLRCSPRSGDLSVYWYQQSLDQGLQFLIQYYNGEERAKGNILERFSAQQFPDLHSELNLSSLELGDSALYFCASSVAGGRYEQYFGPGTRLTVT.

The rearrangement joins TRBV27 to TRBJ2-1, with 9 bases fitting TRBD1. CDR3 length equals 15 residues. V trimming: 5 bases; J trimming: 6 bases; junction bases outside the gene matches: 8. The germline gives CDR1 MNHEY, CDR2 SMNVEV (reference sequence). The CDR3 reads CASSLGQGPLNEQFF. Here the CDR3 DNA reads TGTGCCAGCAGTCTAGGACAGGGGCCACTCAATGAGCAGTTCTTC.

J is TRBJ2-3 and V is TRBV5-4; 8 bases agree with TRBD2. Trimming took 2 bases from V and 2 from J; bases not matched to a gene: 4. The CDR3 loop spans 15 amino acids. Germline lookup yields CDR1 SGHNT and CDR2 YYREEE (reference sequence). The chain's CDR3 is CASSLAGVNTDTQYF. DNA for the CDR3: TGTGCCAGCAGCTTAGCGGGGGTGAACACAGATACGCAGTATTTT.

The chain joins TRBV6-6 to TRBJ2-7, with D perhaps matching TRBD1 or TRBD2 (5 bases each). From germline, CDR1 is MNHNY and CDR2 SVGAGI (reference sequence). There are 15 residues in the CDR3. The V gene lost 6 bases and the J gene lost 2 bases, with 17 bases spanning the gap. The CDR3 reads CASRKTGTRAYEQYF. The CDR3 nucleotides read TGTGCCAGCAGAAAAACCGGGACCCGCGCCTACGAGCAGTACTTC.

V is TRBV5-6 and J is TRBJ2-3; no reliable D call. Between the trimmed V and J ends, which lost 5 bases and 2 bases, there was a span of 9 bases. The germline V gene has CDR1 SGHDT and CDR2 YYEEEE. The CDR3 is 13 amino acids. Written as DNA, the CDR3 is TGTGCCAGCAGTCCAAGGACCACAGATACGCAGTATTTT. Translated, it gives CASSPRTTDTQYF.

This clone was seen only a few times. The V and J genes are TRBV11-2 and TRBJ1-6, with D possibly matching TRBD1 (6 bases). Between the trimmed V and J ends, which lost 4 bases and 1 base, there was a span of 17 bases. The CDR3 loop spans 18 amino acids. CDR1 is SGHAT, CDR2 FQNNGV, per germline. CDR3 residues: CASSSTGGAGSYNSPLHF. The CDR3 DNA is TGTGCCAGCAGCTCGACCGGGGGCGCTGGGTCCTATAATTCACCCCTCCACTTT.

CDR3 DNA sequence: TGTGCCAGCAGCCTCGCCGGTTGGGGGGAGGGCTACAATGAGCAGTTCTTC. This encodes CASSLAGWGEGYNEQFF. V and J are TRBV11-3 and TRBJ2-1; 7 nucleotides match TRBD2. Germline loops: CDR1 SGHNT, CDR2 YENEEA. The junction had 13 bases not matched to a gene; V was cut back by 5 bases and J by 3 bases. The length of the CDR3 is 17 residues.

The chain is built from TRBV2 and TRBJ1-6, with D perhaps matching TRBD1 (6 bases). The germline CDR1 and CDR2 sequences are SNHLY and FYNNEI. The CDR3 consists of 14 residues. Trimming removed 6 bases at V and 6 bases at J, with 12 bases between. CDR3 amino acids: CASREQGPNSPLHF. The CDR3 bases are TGTGCCAGCAGGGAACAGGGCCCTAATTCACCCCTCCACTTT.

V and J are TRBV10-3 and TRBJ1-4; the D gene is possibly TRBD1 (5 bases). Germline V CDR1 and CDR2: ENHRY, SYGVKD. The CDR3 consists of 14 residues. V lost 7 bases and J 6 bases, leaving 15 bases between the germline ends. CDR3 in DNA: TGTGCCATCAAACCCGACAGTTTACATGAAAAACTGTTTTTT. It yields the protein CAIKPDSLHEKLFF.

The V call is TRBV2, the J call TRBJ2-7; D ambiguous. The CDR3 is 13 amino acids. Trimming left V 5 bases short and J 6 bases short, with 14 bases between. In germline, CDR1 is SNHLY, CDR2 FYNNEI. The CDR3 sequence: CASSRMTQIEQYV. CDR3 DNA sequence: TGTGCCAGCAGTAGAATGACTCAGATCGAGCAGTACGTC.

The chain employs TRBV7-9 and TRBJ2-2; the D is unclear. Germline-derived CDR1 and CDR2 are SEHNR and FQNEAQ (reference sequence). CDR3 length: 17 residues. Trimming removed 2 bases from V and 5 bases from J, with 18 bases in between. The CDR3 sequence is CASSLLYGLLWTGELFF. DNA for the CDR3: TGTGCCAGCAGCTTACTGTATGGGCTCTTATGGACCGGGGAGCTGTTTTTT. The complete variable domain, with remaining parts taken from reference TRBV7-9 and TRBJ2-2, reads DTGVSQNPRHKITKRGQNVTFRCDPISEHNRLYWYRQTLGQGPEFLTYFQNEAQLEKSRLLSDRFSAERPKGSFSTLEIQRTEQGDSAMYLCASSLLYGLLWTGELFFGEGSRLTVL.

In this sample, this clone turned up once. The chain's CDR3 is CASSLSAGGQAFFNEQYV. CDR3 nucleotide sequence: TGTGCCAGCAGTTTATCCGCCGGGGGACAGGCTTTCTTCAACGAGCAGTACGTC. V gene TRBV28 combines with J gene TRBJ2-7, with 8 bases identical to TRBD1. V was pared by 1 base and J by 5 bases, with 16 bases of the junction left unmatched. The CDR3 covers 18 residues. The germline gives CDR1 MDHEN, CDR2 SYDVKM.

Only a few counts were recorded for this clone. This rearrangement joins TRBV5-6 to TRBJ1-2; D is possibly TRBD1 (6 bases). CDR3 length equals 14 residues. Trimming left V 5 bases short and J 5 bases short, with 16 bases between. The germline CDR1 and CDR2 sequences are SGHDT and YYEEEE. CDR3 nucleotides: TGTGCCAGCAGATTCCTTGGGGGCGGATATGGCTACACCTTC. Translation: CASRFLGGGYGYTF.

The CDR3 loop reads CASSLEQGRRAYGYTF. The CDR3 DNA reads TGTGCCAGCAGCTTAGAACAGGGACGGCGGGCCTATGGCTACACCTTC. The V call is TRBV7-2, the J call TRBJ1-2; D may be TRBD1 (6 bases). Trimming took off 1 base at V and 4 bases at J, with 16 bases between the two ends. Germline V gene data show CDR1 as SGHTA and CDR2 as FQGNSA. The CDR3 has 16 amino acids. Variable domain in full (rest from reference TRBV7-2 and TRBJ1-2): GAGVSQSPSNKVTEKGKDVELRCDPISGHTALYWYRQSLGQGLEFLIYFQGNSAPDKSGLPSDRFSAERTGGSVSTLTIQRTQQEDSAVYLCASSLEQGRRAYGYTFGSGTRLTVV.

V usage is TRBV5-3 and J usage is TRBJ1-5; 8 nucleotides agree with TRBD1. TRBV5-3 is an ORF for which the function is uncertain. V was pared by 6 bases and J by 6 bases, with 5 bases of the junction left unmatched. The CDR3 totals 13 residues. CDR3 DNA sequence: TGTGCCAGAACCACAGGGGGAGGTCAGCCCCAGCATTTT. Translating it yields CARTTGGGQPQHF.